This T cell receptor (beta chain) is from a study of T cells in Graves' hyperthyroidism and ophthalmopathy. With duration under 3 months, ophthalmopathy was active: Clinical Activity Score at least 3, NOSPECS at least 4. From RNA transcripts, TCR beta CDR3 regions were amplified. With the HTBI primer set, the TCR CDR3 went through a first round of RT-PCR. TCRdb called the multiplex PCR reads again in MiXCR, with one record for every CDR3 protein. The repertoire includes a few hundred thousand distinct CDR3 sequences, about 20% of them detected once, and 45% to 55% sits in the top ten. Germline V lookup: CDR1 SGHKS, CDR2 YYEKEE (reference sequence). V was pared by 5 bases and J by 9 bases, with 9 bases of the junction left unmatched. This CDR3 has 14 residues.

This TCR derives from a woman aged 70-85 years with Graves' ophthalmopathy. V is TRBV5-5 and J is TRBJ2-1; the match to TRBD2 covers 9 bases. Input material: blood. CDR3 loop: CASRSGKLAGEQFF. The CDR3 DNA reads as TGTGCCAGCAGGTCGGGAAAACTAGCGGGTGAGCAGTTCTTC.